The rows below give T cell receptor beta chains drawn from one sample of a study of T cells after posttransplantation cyclophosphamide. Using immunoSEQ multiplex PCR, the repertoire was profiled, and TCRdb retains in-frame clones only, with some absent. The sample holds some 39,000 clones, and no clone turns up only once. The sequenced sample was PBMCs. The receptors come from a girl aged 5 to 17 in good health, CMV-negative, and a related stem cell transplant donor. Both conserved end residues are part of each CDR3. The D gene is left open where the match is weak.

V: TRBV23-1
length: 17
D: NA
CDR3: CASSPCIHSTRRNTIYF

V: TRBV5-6
length: 13
D: NA
CDR3: CASSLARAGAFTF

V: TRBV5-4
length: 16
D: TRBD1
CDR3: CASSVGQGPFPYGYTF

V: TRBV10-3
length: 13
D: NA
CDR3: CAMLTDISNEQFF

V: TRBV7-9
length: 16
D: NA
CDR3: CASSPKDSYSNQPQHF

V: TRBV7-8
length: 13
D: TRBD1
CDR3: CASSSNHRGEQFF

V: TRBV16
length: 15
D: TRBD2
CDR3: CASSQTSGSTDTQYF

V: TRBV7-9
length: 13
D: NA
CDR3: CASSLTGSYGYTF

V: TRBV5-1
length: 15
D: NA
CDR3: CASSVPTGTGTEAFF

V: TRBV5-1
length: 16
D: NA
CDR3: CASSSWTKPSTDTQYF

V: TRBV7-9
length: 16
D: TRBD1
CDR3: CASSSGSGTGTYGYTF

V: TRBV5-4
length: 16
D: TRBD1
CDR3: CASRFPGQGVNTEAFF

V: TRBV5-1
length: 15
D: TRBD1
CDR3: CASSLAGTDNQPQHF

V: TRBV10-3
length: 14
D: NA
CDR3: CAIRPVHQNTEAFF

V: TRBV5-6
length: 15
D: TRBD1
CDR3: CASSLVGQSNEKLFF

V: TRBV7-2
length: 12
D: NA
CDR3: CASSSRRGPQYF

V: TRBV2
length: 12
D: TRBD2
CDR3: CASTGRGDTQYF

V: TRBV30
length: 14
D: TRBD2
CDR3: CAWSVPSGVETQYF

V: TRBV10-3
length: 13
D: TRBD2
CDR3: CAISGTSAGELFF

V: TRBV29-1
length: 13
D: NA
CDR3: CSVDPVGSYGYTF

V: TRBV4-1
length: 21
D: TRBD2
CDR3: CASSQEPSSGRPAGSYNEQFF

V: TRBV28
length: 14
D: TRBD1
CDR3: CASSFRGGGNTIYF

V: TRBV7-9
length: 15
D: TRBD1
CDR3: CASSSLRQGAGGYTF

V: TRBV6-5
length: 14
D: TRBD1
CDR3: CASSIQGAWQPQHF

V: TRBV27
length: 18
D: NA
CDR3: CASRRGGLLAGLKETQYF

V: TRBV7-6
length: 16
D: TRBD2
CDR3: CASSRGLAGGTDTQYF

V: TRBV7-9
length: 15
D: NA
CDR3: CASSANSGLNEKLFF

V: TRBV19
length: 15
D: NA
CDR3: CASSTWGRGNQPQHF

V: TRBV11-2
length: 14
D: NA
CDR3: CASSLQGSDTEAFF

V: TRBV27
length: 13
D: NA
CDR3: CASSLRGYTEAFF

V: TRBV5-5
length: 14
D: NA
CDR3: CASRGHITNTEAFF

V: TRBV5-1
length: 15
D: TRBD2
CDR3: CASSPPRAGDNEQFF

V: TRBV7-8
length: 14
D: NA
CDR3: CASSLREVNTEAFF

V: TRBV18
length: 14
D: NA
CDR3: CASSPRTGLRGYTF

V: TRBV19
length: 13
D: NA
CDR3: CASLQNSNQPQHF

V: TRBV7-2
length: 12
D: TRBD2
CDR3: CASSLAGGEQFF

V: TRBV19
length: 14
D: NA
CDR3: CASSIRGVSYEQYF

V: TRBV9
length: 15
D: NA
CDR3: CASSVEGGGVYEQYF

V: TRBV19
length: 17
D: NA
CDR3: CASSSVGGGASTDTQYF

V: TRBV10-3
length: 17
D: TRBD1
CDR3: CAISESEGQGVNTEAFF

V: TRBV30
length: 18
D: TRBD2
CDR3: CAWSVPSAGLAVRNEQFF

V: TRBV10-1
length: 18
D: TRBD2
CDR3: CASSSGTSGTHSYNEQFF

V: TRBV6-6
length: 16
D: TRBD2
CDR3: CASSYVPREVSYEQYF

V: TRBV1
length: 15
D: NA
CDR3: CTSSQDPTNTGELFF

V: TRBV28
length: 15
D: NA
CDR3: CASSLRSGVDQPQHF